The rows below give T cell receptor beta chains drawn from one sample of a study of blood T cells in healthy people across ages. TCRdb fed the 5' RACE reads into MiXCR, producing one record per CDR3 protein. The repertoire consists of approximately 830,000 distinct CDR3 sequences, with less than 80% occurring once and the leading ten covering roughly a quarter. The sequenced material came from blood. The receptors were sampled from a man aged 30 to 45 in good health. Each CDR3 is given with its conserved first and last residue. D genes are given only for firm matches. The listing skips clone size in some rows; elsewhere it reads once, few, many or a size class.

TRBJ2-7	NA	NA	13	TRBV7-2	TGTGCCAGCAGCTTAAGCAGGGGCGACGAGCAGTACTTC	CASSLSRGDEQYF
TRBJ2-1	NA	NA	15	TRBV9	TGTGCCAGCAGCCCTACCGGACTAGGGGGCAATGAGCAGTTCTTC	CASSPTGLGGNEQFF
TRBJ2-5	NA	TRBD1	11	TRBV4-3	TGCGCCAGCAGCCACCGGGACAGTTGGTACTTC	CASSHRDSWYF
TRBJ2-7	NA	NA	15	TRBV14	TGTGCCAGCAGCCAACTCCCCTCCTTCTCCTACGAGCAGTACTTC	CASSQLPSFSYEQYF
TRBJ2-4	NA	NA	16	TRBV20-1	TGCAGTGCTATAGACGTCGGTTCACCCAACAAAAACATTCAGTACTTC	CSAIDVGSPNKNIQYF
TRBJ1-6	NA	NA	14	TRBV12-3/TRBV12-4	TGTGCCAGCAGCGTTACGTCGGAGCATTCACCCCTCCACTTT	CASSVTSEHSPLHF
TRBJ1-2	many	NA	11	TRBV6-1	TGTGCCAGCACACAAGGATATGGCTACACCTTC	CASTQGYGYTF
TRBJ2-3	NA	NA	13	TRBV7-2	TGTGCCAGCACAGAAGGGCCGGCTGATACGCAGTATTTT	CASTEGPADTQYF
TRBJ1-5	NA	TRBD1	15	TRBV15	TGTGCCACCAGCAGAGATCGACAGGGCGGTCAGCCCCAGCATTTT	CATSRDRQGGQPQHF
TRBJ2-5	few	NA	15	TRBV7-2	TGTGCCAGCAGCTTAGCTGGGGGGAACCAAGAGACCCAGTACTTC	CASSLAGGNQETQYF
TRBJ2-1	NA	NA	13	TRBV11-1	TGTGCCAGCAGCCTGGACAGACGCGGTGAGCAGTTCTTC	CASSLDRRGEQFF